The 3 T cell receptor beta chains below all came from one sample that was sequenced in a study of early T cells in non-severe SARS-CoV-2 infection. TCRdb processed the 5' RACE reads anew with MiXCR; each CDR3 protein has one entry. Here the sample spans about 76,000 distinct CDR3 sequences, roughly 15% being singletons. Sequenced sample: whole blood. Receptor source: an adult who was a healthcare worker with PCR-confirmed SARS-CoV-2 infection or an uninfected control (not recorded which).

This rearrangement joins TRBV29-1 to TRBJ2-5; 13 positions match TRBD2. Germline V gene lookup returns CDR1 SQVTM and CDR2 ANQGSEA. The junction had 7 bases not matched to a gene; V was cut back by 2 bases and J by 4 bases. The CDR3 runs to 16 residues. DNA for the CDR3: TGCAGCGTTGAATTGTCGGGACTAGCGGGGCCAGAGACCCAGTACTTC. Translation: CSVELSGLAGPETQYF. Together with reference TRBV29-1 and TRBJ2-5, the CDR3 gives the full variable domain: SAVISQKPSRDICQRGTSLTIQCQVDSQVTMMFWYRQQPGQSLTLIATANQGSEATYESGFVIDKFPISRPNLTFSTLTVSNMSPEDSSIYLCSVELSGLAGPETQYFGPGTRLLVL.

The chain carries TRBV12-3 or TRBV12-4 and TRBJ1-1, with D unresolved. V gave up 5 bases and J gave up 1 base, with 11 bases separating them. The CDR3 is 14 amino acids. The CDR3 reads CASSPVHGNTEAFF. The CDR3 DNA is TGTGCCAGCAGTCCGGTTCACGGGAACACTGAAGCTTTCTTT.

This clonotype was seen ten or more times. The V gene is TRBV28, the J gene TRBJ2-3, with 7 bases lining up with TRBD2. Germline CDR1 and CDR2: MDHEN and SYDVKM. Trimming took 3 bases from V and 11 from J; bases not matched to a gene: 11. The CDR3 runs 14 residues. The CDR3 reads CASSFGSAGRVQYF. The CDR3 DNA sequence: TGTGCCAGCAGTTTTGGTTCAGCGGGGCGCGTGCAGTATTTT.